This TCR beta chain was obtained from a study of PD-1 blockade in classical Hodgkin lymphoma. Time point meaning: cycle 4 day 1 (C4D1), after six to seven weeks of nivolumab. Every patient had relapsed following autologous stem cell transplantation, and cohorts differed in brentuximab vedotin exposure. Sequenced by immunoSEQ multiplex PCR; TCRdb stores in-frame clones only, minus some. The sample includes 6,000 to 10,000 clones, approximately 80% of them seen just once. V lost 1 base and J 2 bases, leaving 12 bases between the germline ends. CDR1 and CDR2 (germline): SEHNR, FQNEAQ (reference sequence). The CDR3 contains 15 residues.

V usage is TRBV7-9 and J usage is TRBJ2-7, with no clear D. The sequenced sample was peripheral blood mononuclear cells (PBMCs), obtained before the fourth cycle of nivolumab. The receptor comes from a human donor with classical Hodgkin lymphoma. The CDR3 sequence: CASSLVRGQTYEQYF. DNA for the CDR3: TGTGCCAGCAGCTTAGTACGCGGCCAGACCTACGAGCAGTACTTC.